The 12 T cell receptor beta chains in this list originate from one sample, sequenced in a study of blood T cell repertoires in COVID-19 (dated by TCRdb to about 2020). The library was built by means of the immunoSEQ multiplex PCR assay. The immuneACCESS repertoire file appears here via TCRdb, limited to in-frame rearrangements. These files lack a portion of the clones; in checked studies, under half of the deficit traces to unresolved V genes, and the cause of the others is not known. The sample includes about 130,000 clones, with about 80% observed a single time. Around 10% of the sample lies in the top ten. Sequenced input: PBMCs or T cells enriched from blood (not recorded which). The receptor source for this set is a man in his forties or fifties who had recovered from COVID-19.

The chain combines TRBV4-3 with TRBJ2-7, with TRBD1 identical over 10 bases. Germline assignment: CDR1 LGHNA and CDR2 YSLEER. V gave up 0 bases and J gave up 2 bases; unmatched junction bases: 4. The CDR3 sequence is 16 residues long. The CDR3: CASSQEGTGAPYEQYF. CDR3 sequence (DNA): TGCGCCAGCAGCCAAGAAGGGACAGGGGCCCCCTACGAGCAGTACTTC.

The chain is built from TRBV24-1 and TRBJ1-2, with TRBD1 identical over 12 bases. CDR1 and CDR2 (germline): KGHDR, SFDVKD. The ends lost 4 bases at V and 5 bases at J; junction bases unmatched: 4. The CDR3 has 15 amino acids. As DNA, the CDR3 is TGTGCCACCAGTGAGGGACAGGGGGCTTATTATGGCTACACCTTC. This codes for CATSEGQGAYYGYTF.

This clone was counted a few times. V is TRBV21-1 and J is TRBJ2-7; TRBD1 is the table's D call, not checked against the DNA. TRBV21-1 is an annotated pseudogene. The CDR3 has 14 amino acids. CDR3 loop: CASSKETGGYEQYF. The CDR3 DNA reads TGTGCCAGCAGCAAGGAGACAGGGGGCTACGAGCAGTACTTC.

The CDR3 loop is CASSMQAATNEKLFF. DNA for the CDR3: TGTGCCAGCAGTATGCAGGCCGCAACTAATGAAAAACTGTTTTTT. V and J are TRBV27 and TRBJ1-4; unclear D gene. Germline V gene lookup returns CDR1 MNHEY and CDR2 SMNVEV (reference sequence). CDR3 size: 15 residues. Between the trimmed V and J ends, which lost 5 bases and 0 bases, there was a span of 10 bases. Together with reference TRBV27 and TRBJ1-4, the CDR3 gives the full variable domain: EAQVTQNPRYLITVTGKKLTVTCSQNMNHEYMSWYRQDPGLGLRQIYYSMNVEVTDKGDVPEGYKVSRKEKRNFPLILESPSPNQTSLYFCASSMQAATNEKLFFGSGTQLSVL.

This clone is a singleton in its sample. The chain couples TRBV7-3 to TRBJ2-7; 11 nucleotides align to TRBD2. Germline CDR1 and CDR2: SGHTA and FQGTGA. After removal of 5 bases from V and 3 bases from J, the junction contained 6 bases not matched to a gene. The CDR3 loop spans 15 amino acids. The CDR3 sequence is CASSMTSGEIYEQYF. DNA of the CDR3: TGTGCCAGCAGCATGACTAGCGGGGAGATCTACGAGCAGTACTTC.

CDR3 DNA sequence: TGTGCCAGTAGTTTTCAGGGGGCGGGCGAAAAACTGTTTTTT. Translating it yields CASSFQGAGEKLFF. The J gene is TRBJ1-4, the V gene TRBV19, with TRBD1 matching 8 bases. The trim removed 5 bases at V and 8 bases at J, leaving 7 bases unmatched. Germline CDR1 and CDR2: LNHDA and SQIVND (reference sequence). This CDR3 has 14 amino acids.

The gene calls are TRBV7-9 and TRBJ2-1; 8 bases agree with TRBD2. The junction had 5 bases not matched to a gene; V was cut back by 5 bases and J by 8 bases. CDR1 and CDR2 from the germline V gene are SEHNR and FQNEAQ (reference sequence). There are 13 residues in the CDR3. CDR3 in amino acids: CASSPSGRDEQFF. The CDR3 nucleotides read TGTGCCAGCAGCCCTAGCGGGCGGGATGAGCAGTTCTTC.

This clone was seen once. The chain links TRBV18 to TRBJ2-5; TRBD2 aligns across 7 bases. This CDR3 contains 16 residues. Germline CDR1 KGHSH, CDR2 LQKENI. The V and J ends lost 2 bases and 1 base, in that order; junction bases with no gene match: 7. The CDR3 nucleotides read TGTGCCAGCTCACCAGGGGGAGGGTATCGCCAAGAGACCCAGTACTTC. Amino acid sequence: CASSPGGGYRQETQYF.

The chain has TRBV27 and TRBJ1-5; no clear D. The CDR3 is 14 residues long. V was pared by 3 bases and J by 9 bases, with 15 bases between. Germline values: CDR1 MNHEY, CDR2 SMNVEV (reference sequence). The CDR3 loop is CASSLGRLEGPQHF. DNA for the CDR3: TGTGCCAGCAGTTTGGGGAGGCTCGAGGGGCCCCAGCATTTT.

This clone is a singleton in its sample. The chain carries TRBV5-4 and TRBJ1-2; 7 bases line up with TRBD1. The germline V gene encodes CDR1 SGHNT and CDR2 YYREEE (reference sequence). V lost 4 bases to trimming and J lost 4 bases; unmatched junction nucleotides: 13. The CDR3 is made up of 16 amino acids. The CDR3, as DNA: TGTGCCAGCAGCGACCCCCGACAGGGAGTTGTCTATGGCTACACCTTC. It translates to CASSDPRQGVVYGYTF.

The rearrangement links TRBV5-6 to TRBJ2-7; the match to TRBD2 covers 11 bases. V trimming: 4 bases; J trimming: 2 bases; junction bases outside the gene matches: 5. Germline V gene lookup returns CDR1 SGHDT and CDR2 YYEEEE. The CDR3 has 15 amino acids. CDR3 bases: TGTGCCAGCAGCCCGAAACTAGCGGGGGCCTACGAGCAGTACTTC. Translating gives CASSPKLAGAYEQYF.

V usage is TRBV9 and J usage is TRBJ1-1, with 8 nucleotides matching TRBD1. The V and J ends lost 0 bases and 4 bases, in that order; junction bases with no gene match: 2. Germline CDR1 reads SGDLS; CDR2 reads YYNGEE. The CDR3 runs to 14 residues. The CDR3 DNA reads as TGTGCCAGCAGCGTAGTGCAGGGGGCCACTGAAGCTTTCTTT. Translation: CASSVVQGATEAFF.